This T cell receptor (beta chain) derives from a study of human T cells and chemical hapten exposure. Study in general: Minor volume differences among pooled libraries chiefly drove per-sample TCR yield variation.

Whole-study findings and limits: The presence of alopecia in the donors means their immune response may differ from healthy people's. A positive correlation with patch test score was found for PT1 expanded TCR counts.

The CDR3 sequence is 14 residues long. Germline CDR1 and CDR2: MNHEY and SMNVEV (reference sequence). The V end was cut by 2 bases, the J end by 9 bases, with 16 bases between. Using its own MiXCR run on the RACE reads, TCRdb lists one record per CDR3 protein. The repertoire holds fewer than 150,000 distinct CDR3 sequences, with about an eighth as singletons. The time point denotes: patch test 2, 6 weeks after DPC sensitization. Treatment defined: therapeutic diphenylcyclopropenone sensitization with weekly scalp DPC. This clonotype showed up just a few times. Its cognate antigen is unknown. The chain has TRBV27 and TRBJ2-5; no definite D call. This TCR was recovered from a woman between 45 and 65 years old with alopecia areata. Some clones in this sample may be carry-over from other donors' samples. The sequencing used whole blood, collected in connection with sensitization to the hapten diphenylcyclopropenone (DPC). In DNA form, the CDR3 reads TGTGCCAGCAGTTTAAGGGCGACTCTGGGGTCCCAGTACTTC. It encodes CASSLRATLGSQYF.